These 28 T cell receptor beta chains came from one sample sequenced in a study of blood T cell repertoires in COVID-19. TCRdb's table, derived via immunoSEQ multiplex PCR, lists solely in-frame clones and lacks some. Here the sample spans over 80,000 clones, approximately 90% being singletons. Sequenced material: peripheral blood. The receptors were gathered from a man aged 50 to 59 with acute or convalescent COVID-19.

The gene calls are TRBV28 and TRBJ2-1; D is possibly TRBD2 (6 bases). CDR1 and CDR2 from the germline V gene are MDHEN and SYDVKM. This CDR3 comprises 15 residues. V lost 6 bases and J 0 bases, leaving 12 bases between the germline ends. The CDR3 loop is CASRLGGLSYNEQFF. The CDR3 region has the DNA TGTGCCAGCAGGCTGGGGGGTCTCTCCTACAATGAGCAGTTCTTC.

The V call is TRBV7-2, the J call TRBJ1-1, with 11 bases matching TRBD1. Trimming cost V 5 bases and J 11 bases; bases outside gene matches: 7. The CDR3 runs to 13 residues. Germline assignment: CDR1 SGHTA and CDR2 FQGNSA. CDR3 protein: CASSSTGTGGAFF. The DNA for the CDR3 is TGTGCCAGCAGCAGTACCGGGACAGGGGGTGCTTTCTTT.

V is TRBV7-9 and J is TRBJ2-3; unclear D gene. Germline V gives CDR1 SEHNR, CDR2 FQNEAQ (reference sequence). V lost 5 bases and J lost 0, with 12 bases in between. This CDR3 region has 15 residues. In DNA, the CDR3 is TGTGCCAGCAGCCACCAGAAGATTAGCACAGATACGCAGTATTTT. The encoded protein is CASSHQKISTDTQYF.

V is TRBV3-1 (or the pseudogene TRBV3-2) and J is TRBJ2-5; 7 positions match TRBD1. Germline V gene data show CDR1 as LGHDT and CDR2 as YNNKEL (reference sequence). V trimming: 6 bases; J trimming: 2 bases; junction bases outside the gene matches: 6. The CDR3 is 14 residues long. The CDR3 sequence: CASRQGQSQETQYF. The CDR3 DNA is TGTGCCAGCAGACAGGGGCAAAGTCAAGAGACCCAGTACTTC.

The genes are TRBV28 and TRBJ1-6, with 7 bases that match TRBD1. Germline values: CDR1 MDHEN, CDR2 SYDVKM. The CDR3 covers 15 residues. V shed 2 bases and J 8 bases; nucleotides not matched to a gene: 6. The CDR3 DNA reads TGTGCCAGCAGTTTACCCGGACAGGCCTATTCACCCCTCCACTTT. Protein sequence: CASSLPGQAYSPLHF.

The genes are TRBV27 and TRBJ1-2; 7 bases are shared with TRBD1. Germline loops: CDR1 MNHEY, CDR2 SMNVEV (reference sequence). The V gene end was trimmed by 6 bases and the J gene end by 1 base; junction bases not matched to a gene: 5. The CDR3 is made up of 14 amino acids. The CDR3 reads CASRRQGGNYGYTF. The CDR3 DNA reads as TGTGCCAGCAGGAGACAGGGAGGTAACTATGGCTACACCTTC.

The rearrangement joins TRBV28 to TRBJ2-2, with TRBD2 as a possible D gene (6 bases). The CDR3 covers 14 residues. The germline gives CDR1 MDHEN, CDR2 SYDVKM. The V and J ends lost 5 bases and 4 bases respectively, with 11 bases between them. The CDR3 loop reads CASSTHGSTGELFF. CDR3 DNA: TGTGCCAGCAGTACCCACGGGAGCACCGGGGAGCTGTTTTTT.

The gene calls are TRBV3-1 (or the pseudogene TRBV3-2) and TRBJ2-1, with 11 bases that match TRBD1. The junction had 7 bases not matched to a gene; V was cut back by 5 bases and J by 10 bases. CDR3 length equals 14 residues. Per the germline V gene, CDR1 is LGHDT and CDR2 is YNNKEL (reference sequence). CDR3 sequence: CASSFPGQGGEQFF. The CDR3 nucleotides read TGTGCCAGCAGCTTCCCGGGACAGGGGGGGGAGCAGTTCTTC.

The chain has TRBV10-3 and TRBJ1-3; 8 nucleotides line up with TRBD1. Trimming at V came to 6 bases and at J to 8 bases, leaving 6 bases not matched to a gene. CDR3 length equals 13 residues. Germline CDR1 and CDR2: ENHRY and SYGVKD. CDR3 region: CAISPDRGHTIYF. Written as DNA, the CDR3 is TGTGCCATCAGCCCAGACAGGGGACACACCATATATTTT.

The chain joins TRBV10-3 to TRBJ1-4, with D hard to call. Between the trimmed V and J ends, which lost 8 bases and 4 bases, there was a span of 14 bases. Germline V gene lookup returns CDR1 ENHRY and CDR2 SYGVKD. The CDR3 consists of 14 residues. The CDR3 sequence is CAICGTGGNEKLFF. The CDR3 nucleotides are TGTGCCATCTGTGGAACTGGAGGTAATGAAAAACTGTTTTTT.

J is TRBJ2-4 and V is TRBV5-1; no clear D gene. Per germline, CDR1 SGHRS and CDR2 YFSETQ. V was trimmed by 2 bases and J by 0 bases, leaving 12 bases between them. The CDR3 extends over 16 amino acids. CDR3: CASSLVPTLAKNIQYF. CDR3 in DNA: TGCGCCAGCAGCTTAGTCCCGACTTTAGCCAAAAACATTCAGTACTTC.

A few counts support this clone. The V call is TRBV27, the J call TRBJ1-6, with 9 bases fitting TRBD1. This CDR3 is built from 16 residues. Trimming removed 2 bases from V and 8 bases from J; junction bases left unmatched: 7. Germline loops: CDR1 MNHEY, CDR2 SMNVEV (reference sequence). CDR3 sequence reads: CASSLQQGALDSPLHF. DNA of the CDR3: TGTGCCAGCAGTTTACAACAGGGGGCTCTTGATTCACCCCTCCACTTT.

The chain has TRBV4-1 and TRBJ1-6; a weak D match, TRBD1 (5 bases). V gave up 0 bases and J gave up 7 bases, with 16 bases separating them. Looked up from germline, CDR1 is MGHRA and CDR2 is YSYEKL. This CDR3 has 17 amino acids. CDR3 protein: CASSQDAGGAPNSPLHF. In DNA, the CDR3 is TGCGCCAGCAGCCAAGATGCTGGAGGGGCACCAAATTCACCCCTCCACTTT.

This chain links TRBV21-1 with TRBJ1-3; no check of the table's D call, TRBD1, against the DNA was made. TRBV21-1 is a recognized pseudogene. The CDR3 is made up of 15 amino acids. CDR3 DNA: TGTGCCAGCAGCCCGGGACAGGTCTCTGGAAACACCATATATTTT. Translated: CASSPGQVSGNTIYF.

CDR3 region: CASSLSPVGPDTQYF. As DNA, the CDR3 is TGCGCCAGCAGCTTGTCCCCGGTCGGTCCAGATACGCAGTATTTT. This chain uses TRBV5-1 with TRBJ2-3; D remains unclear. V was shortened by 1 base and J by 4 bases, with 13 bases between the two germline ends. The CDR3 has 15 residues. The germline V gene encodes CDR1 SGHRS and CDR2 YFSETQ.

V usage is TRBV2 and J usage is TRBJ1-1; possibly TRBD1 for D (6 bases). This CDR3 comprises 13 residues. Germline CDR1 and CDR2: SNHLY and FYNNEI. V was shortened by 7 bases and J by 1 base, with 10 bases between the two germline ends. In DNA form, the CDR3 reads TGTGCCAGCACTCCGACAGGGAACACTGAAGCTTTCTTT. Protein product: CASTPTGNTEAFF.

This chain connects TRBV5-4 to TRBJ2-3, with 7 bases lining up with TRBD1. There are 15 residues in the CDR3. Germline loops: CDR1 SGHNT, CDR2 YYREEE (reference sequence). Losses at the gene ends were 3 bases for V and 2 bases for J; bases not matched to a gene: 6. The CDR3 region has the DNA TGTGCCAGCAGCTATGGGACAGCAATCACAGATACGCAGTATTTT. Its protein is CASSYGTAITDTQYF.

The V gene is TRBV9, the J gene TRBJ1-1, with a tentative D call TRBD1 (5 bases). CDR3 length: 15 amino acids. Germline V gene sequence: CDR1 SGDLS, CDR2 YYNGEE. Deletions cut 4 bases from V and 1 base from J, with 14 bases between. The DNA of the CDR3 is TGTGCCAGCAGCCCACTTGGGGCTGGGAACACTGAAGCTTTCTTT. Translation gives CASSPLGAGNTEAFF.

The rearrangement uses TRBV5-8 and TRBJ2-7; TRBD1 is a possible D gene (6 bases). This CDR3 has 13 amino acids. V dropped 4 bases and J dropped 0 bases, with 8 bases sitting between them. CDR1 is SGHTS, CDR2 YDEGEE, per germline. DNA of the CDR3: TGTGCCAGCAGCCGGGACAACTCCTACGAGCAGTACTTC. It specifies CASSRDNSYEQYF.

This rearrangement joins TRBV11-2 to TRBJ1-6; perhaps TRBD1 as D (6 bases). The germline V gene has CDR1 SGHAT and CDR2 FQNNGV. This CDR3 spans 16 amino acids. The V end lost 5 bases, the J end lost 8 bases, and 19 bases lay between the germline ends. The CDR3 protein is CASSTVRGGRDSPLHF. The CDR3 DNA is TGTGCCAGCAGCACAGTGCGGGGGGGGCGGGATTCACCCCTCCACTTT. Variable domain in full (rest from reference TRBV11-2 and TRBJ1-6): EAGVAQSPRYKIIEKRQSVAFWCNPISGHATLYWYQQILGQGPKLLIQFQNNGVVDDSQLPKDRFSAERLKGVDSTLKIQPAKLEDSAVYLCASSTVRGGRDSPLHFGNGTRLTVT.

The genes are TRBV12-3 or TRBV12-4 and TRBJ1-5; D is unclear. V lost 6 bases, J lost 1 base, and 7 bases lay in between. The CDR3 runs 13 residues. The chain's CDR3 is CASSQRSNQPQHF. The DNA of the CDR3 is TGTGCCAGCAGCCAGAGGAGCAATCAGCCCCAGCATTTT.

The V gene is TRBV19, the J gene TRBJ1-5, with D possibly TRBD1 on 6 matching bases. CDR1 and CDR2 from the germline V gene are LNHDA and SQIVND (reference sequence). V lost 2 bases, J lost 0 bases, and 11 bases lay in between. The CDR3 spans 16 residues. The CDR3 DNA sequence: TGTGCCAGTAGTATACCCCGGACAGCTAGCAATCAGCCCCAGCATTTT. Translated, it gives CASSIPRTASNQPQHF.

The chain uses TRBV5-1 and TRBJ1-6; D unresolved. Trimming pared 0 bases from V and 14 bases from J, leaving 18 bases between. Germline V CDR1 and CDR2: SGHRS, YFSETQ. The CDR3 runs to 15 residues. CDR3 nucleotide sequence: TGCGCCAGCAGCTTGGAAACACCCGGGGTTTTAACCCTCCACTTT. This sequence encodes CASSLETPGVLTLHF.

This clone was seen only once. The V gene is TRBV13, the J gene TRBJ1-6, with D uncertain. Looked up from germline, CDR1 is PRHDT and CDR2 is FYEKMQ (reference sequence). V shed 0 bases and J shed 4 bases, with 4 bases lying between them. The CDR3 sequence is 14 residues long. CDR3 sequence (DNA): TGTGCCAGCAGCTTAGGACAATATAATTCACCCCTCCACTTT. As protein: CASSLGQYNSPLHF.

This CDR3 is CASSVDGDYGYTF. DNA of the CDR3: TGCGCCAGCAGCGTGGACGGGGACTATGGCTACACCTTC. V usage is TRBV5-1 and J usage is TRBJ1-2; D gene ambiguous. The V and J ends lost 4 bases and 3 bases respectively, with 10 bases between them. In germline, CDR1 is SGHRS, CDR2 YFSETQ. The CDR3 is 13 residues long.

This clone has only a few counts. The V call is TRBV3-1 (or the pseudogene TRBV3-2), the J call TRBJ1-3; TRBD1 is a possible D gene (5 bases). Germline-derived CDR1 and CDR2 are LGHDT and YNNKEL (reference sequence). V dropped 3 bases and J dropped 0 bases, with 9 bases sitting between them. The CDR3 loop spans 15 amino acids. CDR3 DNA sequence: TGTGCCAGCAGCCAGAACACAGGCTCTGGAAACACCATATATTTT. This encodes CASSQNTGSGNTIYF.

The chain recombines TRBV7-6 with TRBJ2-1; 8 bases match TRBD2. Germline CDR1 reads SGHVS; CDR2 reads FNYEAQ. This CDR3 has 17 residues. V dropped 3 bases and J dropped 3; count of bases not matched to a gene: 10. CDR3 DNA: TGTGCCAGCAGCTTGTATCAGCCGGGACTAGACTACAATGAGCAGTTCTTC. Translated: CASSLYQPGLDYNEQFF.

The rearrangement joins TRBV30 to TRBJ1-2; no reliable D call. The germline CDR1 and CDR2 sequences are GTSNPN and SVGIG (reference sequence). The CDR3 sequence is 11 residues long. V was trimmed by 6 bases and J by 8 bases, leaving 13 bases between them. DNA for the CDR3: TGTGCCTGTGCCGAGGGAGAAGGCTACACCTTC. Its translation is CACAEGEGYTF.